These T cell receptor beta chains were read from a single sample in a study of blood T cells in healthy people across ages. One entry per CDR3 protein results from TCRdb running MiXCR on the 5' RACE reads. The sample includes 1.4 million to 1.5 million distinct CDR3 sequences, approximately 38% of them seen just once. The sequenced material came from blood. The receptors come from a woman aged 18-29 years in good health. The CDR3 runs from the conserved cysteine through the conserved F or W. The D gene is left open where the match is weak. Clone size is stated in some rows and not others, as once, few, many or a class when expanded.

>-|TRBJ2-5|few|TRBV5-6
TGTGCCAGCAGCTTCGGTGAGCAACAGAGACAAGAGACCCAGTACTTC
CASSFGEQQRQETQYF
>TRBD2|TRBJ2-3|few|TRBV13
TGTGCCAGCAGCTTAGTTCGTCCGGGGGGTGGTAAAGATACGCAGTATTTT
CASSLVRPGGGKDTQYF
>TRBD2|TRBJ2-3|few|TRBV7-9
TGTGCCAGCAGCCCCGCTGGCGGGAGGGCCTCAGATACGCAGTATTTT
CASSPAGGRASDTQYF
>TRBD2|TRBJ2-3|medium-sized|TRBV7-3
TGTGCCAGCAGCTTAACGCCGGCTAGCGGTAGCACAGATACGCAGTATTTT
CASSLTPASGSTDTQYF
>TRBD1|TRBJ1-2|-|TRBV14
TGTGCCAGCAGCGGACAGGTCGCCCTGGGCTATGGCTACACCTTC
CASSGQVALGYGYTF
>-|TRBJ2-2|-|TRBV7-9
TGTGCCAGCAGCTCCGTGAGTGGGTGGGCCGGGGAGCTGTTTTTT
CASSSVSGWAGELFF
>-|TRBJ1-1|-|TRBV7-6
TGTGCCAGCAGCCCTACTCACACTGAAGCTTTCTTT
CASSPTHTEAFF
>TRBD2|TRBJ2-5|few|TRBV9
TGTGCCAGCAGCCCCCGAGCAGCGGGGGGTCGGGAGACCCAGTACTTC
CASSPRAAGGRETQYF
>-|TRBJ2-1|-|TRBV5-1
TGCGCCAGCACGCGGGTGGGGAGTAATGAGCAGTTCTTC
CASTRVGSNEQFF
>TRBD2|TRBJ2-5|-|TRBV7-2
TGTGCCAGCAGCCCCGTGGGGACTAGCAAAGAGACCCAGTACTTC
CASSPVGTSKETQYF
>-|TRBJ1-2|-|TRBV27
TGTGCCAGCAGGCCTCTGGGGGGTGGTAATAGCTACACCTTC
CASRPLGGGNSYTF
>TRBD2|TRBJ2-3|-|TRBV5-1
TGCGCCAGCAGCCCCCGCAGCGGGGGCACAGATACGCAGTATTTT
CASSPRSGGTDTQYF
>-|TRBJ2-4|-|TRBV20-1
TGCAGTGCTAGGTTCGCGATAGCCAAAAACATTCAGTACTTC
CSARFAIAKNIQYF
>-|TRBJ1-2|-|TRBV27
TGTGCCAGCACCACGAGGGAGGGCTATGGCTACACCTTC
CASTTREGYGYTF
>-|TRBJ2-4|few|TRBV12-3/TRBV12-4
TGTGCCAGCAGTTTTAGGCGGACGGAGCAGTACTTC
CASSFRRTEQYF
>-|TRBJ1-6|-|TRBV6-5
TGTGCCAGCAGTTACTTAATACAAGGGGGACTTCGTAATTCACCCCTCCACTTT
CASSYLIQGGLRNSPLHF
>TRBD2|TRBJ2-1|few|TRBV6-6
TGTGCCAGCAGTCCCCTCGGGATAGCGGGGGACAATGAGCAGTTCTTC
CASSPLGIAGDNEQFF